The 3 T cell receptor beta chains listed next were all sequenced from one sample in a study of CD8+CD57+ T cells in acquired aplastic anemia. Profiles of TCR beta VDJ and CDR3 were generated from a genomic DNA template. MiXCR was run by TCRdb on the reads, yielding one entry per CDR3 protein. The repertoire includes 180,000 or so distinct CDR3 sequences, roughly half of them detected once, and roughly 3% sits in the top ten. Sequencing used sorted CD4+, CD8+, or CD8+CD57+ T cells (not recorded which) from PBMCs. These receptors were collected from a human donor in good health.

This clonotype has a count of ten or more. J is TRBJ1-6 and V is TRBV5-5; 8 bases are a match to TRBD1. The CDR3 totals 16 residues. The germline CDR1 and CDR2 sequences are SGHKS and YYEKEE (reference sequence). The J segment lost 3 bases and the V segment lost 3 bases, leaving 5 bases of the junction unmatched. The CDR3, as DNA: TGTGCCAGCAGCTCCGGACAGGGCCGCTATAATTCACCCCTCCACTTT. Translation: CASSSGQGRYNSPLHF.

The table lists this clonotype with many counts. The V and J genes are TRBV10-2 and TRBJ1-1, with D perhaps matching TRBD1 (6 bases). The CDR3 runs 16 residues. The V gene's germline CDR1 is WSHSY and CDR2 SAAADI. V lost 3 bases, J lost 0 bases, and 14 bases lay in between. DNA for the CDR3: TGCGCCAGCAGTGACCCAGGGGCGGGGATGAACACTGAAGCTTTCTTT. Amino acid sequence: CASSDPGAGMNTEAFF.

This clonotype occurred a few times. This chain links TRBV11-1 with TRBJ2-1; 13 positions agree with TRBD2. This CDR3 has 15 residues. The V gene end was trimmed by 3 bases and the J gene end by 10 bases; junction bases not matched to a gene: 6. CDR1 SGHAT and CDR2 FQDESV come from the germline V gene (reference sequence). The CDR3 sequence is CASSLGLAGLREQFF. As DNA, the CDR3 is TGTGCCAGCAGCTTGGGACTAGCGGGACTACGGGAGCAGTTCTTC.